This TCR beta chain emerged from a study of T-cell memory formation after mild COVID-19. TCRdb ran MiXCR on the 5' RACE reads and lists one entry per CDR3 protein. The sample holds 450,000 to 650,000 distinct CDR3 sequences, about 20% seen once. V dropped 4 bases and J dropped 3; count of bases not matched to a gene: 8. This CDR3 comprises 16 residues. The V gene's germline CDR1 is SQVTM and CDR2 ANQGSEA. Sequencing input: PBMCs or a T cell subset sorted from them (not recorded which). The sequence came from an adult woman who had mild COVID-19 (a few samples of this study predate the infection). Cell type and time point are not known. The genes are TRBV29-1 and TRBJ1-3, with 11 bases matching TRBD1. This chain's CDR3 is CSVAGQGATFGNTIYF. The DNA of the CDR3 is TGCAGCGTTGCAGGACAGGGGGCGACGTTTGGAAACACCATATATTTT.